Shown below are 10 T cell receptor beta chains from a single sample sequenced in a study of identical twins. TCRdb re-called the 5' RACE reads with MiXCR, one entry per CDR3 protein. The table includes roughly 770,000 distinct CDR3 sequences, 18% detected once. Separately, the same data were catalogued under a study of T cells expressing NK-cell markers.

Material: PBMCs. Every receptor here comes from a woman younger than 30 in good health.

This clonotype has ten or more counts. This chain connects TRBV29-1 to TRBJ2-3; possible D gene TRBD2, 5 bases. Germline V gene sequence: CDR1 SQVTM, CDR2 ANQGSEA. Trimming stripped 7 bases from V and 1 base from J, with 18 bases between. The CDR3 has 15 residues. CDR3 nucleotide sequence: TGCAGCGCTGGAGACCGGGGAGATGGCACAGATACGCAGTATTTT. The encoded protein is CSAGDRGDGTDTQYF.

This clonotype came up a few times. The chain combines TRBV5-1 with TRBJ2-1; 7 bases fit TRBD1. There are 12 residues in the CDR3. Germline CDR1 is SGHRS and CDR2 is YFSETQ. V dropped 5 bases and J dropped 5; count of bases not matched to a gene: 1. Here the CDR3 reads CASRGGNNEQFF. The CDR3 region has the DNA TGCGCCAGCAGAGGGGGCAACAATGAGCAGTTCTTC.

This clonotype was counted only a few times. The chain employs TRBV9 and TRBJ1-1, with unresolved D. This CDR3 spans 13 amino acids. The V gene's germline CDR1 is SGDLS and CDR2 YYNGEE. V was shortened by 0 bases and J by 4 bases, with 7 bases between the two germline ends. CDR3 protein: CASSVVSGTEAFF. CDR3 nucleotides: TGTGCCAGCAGCGTAGTTAGCGGCACTGAAGCTTTCTTT.

The sample holds a few counts of this clonotype. The rearrangement joins TRBV20-1 to TRBJ2-1, with a tentative D call TRBD2 (6 bases). The CDR3 has 18 residues. With 2 bases removed from V and 1 base from J, the gap between germline ends came to 21 bases. The germline V gene has CDR1 DFQATT and CDR2 SNEGSKA (reference sequence). CDR3 nucleotides: TGCAGTGCTAGATTTTCACTAGCAGCCGATGGGTCCTACAATGAGCAGTTCTTC. Translated: CSARFSLAADGSYNEQFF.

In this sample, this clonotype turned up a few times. This sequence joins TRBV20-1 and TRBJ2-1, with D maybe TRBD2 (6 bases). With 2 bases removed from V and 15 bases from J, the gap between germline ends came to 26 bases. CDR3 length: 15 amino acids. Looked up from germline, CDR1 is DFQATT and CDR2 is SNEGSKA (reference sequence). The CDR3 coding sequence is TGCAGTGCTAGAACCCCCGGGACCACAACAAACGGGGGGTTCTTC. This sequence encodes CSARTPGTTTNGGFF.

This clonotype turned up a few times. This chain links TRBV7-2 with TRBJ2-1, with 7 positions matching TRBD2. The V gene's germline CDR1 is SGHTA and CDR2 FQGNSA. This CDR3 has 14 amino acids. V lost 4 bases to trimming and J lost 14 bases; unmatched junction nucleotides: 14. In nucleotides, the CDR3 is TGTGCCAGCAGCTCGCGAGGGAGCGGGGTTTTGGAGTTCTTC. Translated: CASSSRGSGVLEFF.

This clonotype has more than one count but fewer than ten. The rearrangement uses TRBV6-1 and TRBJ1-5; 7 nucleotides agree with TRBD1. From germline, CDR1 is MNHNS and CDR2 SASEGT. The CDR3 has 17 residues. J lost 5 bases, V lost 4 bases, and 14 bases had no gene match. The CDR3: CASSAGTARTADQPQHF. Written as DNA, the CDR3 is TGTGCCAGCAGTGCCGGGACAGCCAGAACCGCGGATCAGCCCCAGCATTTT.

In this sample, this clonotype turned up a few times. The chain carries TRBV20-1 and TRBJ2-3, with 10 bases matching TRBD2. The CDR3 contains 14 residues. The junction had 3 bases not matched to a gene; V was cut back by 3 bases and J by 3 bases. Per the germline V gene, CDR1 is DFQATT and CDR2 is SNEGSKA (reference sequence). Written as DNA, the CDR3 is TGCAGTGCTAGGCAAGCGGGAGGGACAGATACGCAGTATTTT. It specifies CSARQAGGTDTQYF.

This clonotype has ten or more counts. The V call is TRBV10-2, the J call TRBJ2-1; 12 bases align to TRBD2. Losses at the gene ends were 6 bases for V and 7 bases for J; bases not matched to a gene: 7. The CDR3 has 15 residues. CDR1 is WSHSY and CDR2 is SAAADI in the germline V gene. The CDR3 DNA reads TGCGCCAGCAGCAGACTAGCGGGAGTAAATAATGAGCAGTTCTTC. This encodes CASSRLAGVNNEQFF.

The sample holds one count of this clonotype. This chain links TRBV6-9 with TRBJ2-7; weak D call: TRBD2 (5 bases). CDR1 is MNHGY and CDR2 is SVAAGI in the germline V gene. The CDR3 runs to 12 residues. The V and J ends lost 2 bases and 7 bases respectively, with 9 bases between them. CDR3 coding DNA: TGTGCCAGCAGTTATAGGTGGGAGGAGCAGTACTTC. It translates to CASSYRWEEQYF.